The rows below give T cell receptor beta chains drawn from one sample of a study of human T cells and chemical hapten exposure. TCRdb re-called the RACE reads through MiXCR, storing one row per CDR3 protein. This table has more than 300,000 distinct CDR3 sequences, around 5.5% appearing once. The source material was whole blood, sampled in connection with sensitization to the hapten diphenylcyclopropenone (DPC). The source is a woman in her late teens or twenties with alopecia areata. Some clones in this sample may be carry-over from other donors' samples. Each CDR3 is given with its conserved first and last residue. Rows may omit the clone size; those that give it use once, few, many or a size class.

clone_size | v_call | cdr3_aa
- | TRBV12-5 | CASGLSGRTAEAFF
- | TRBV7-2 | CASSYRVAAAYNEQFF
few | TRBV20-1 | CSARDNNQPQHF
many | TRBV10-3 | CAISDSISGANVLTF
few | TRBV5-1 | CASSFDRLGEAFF
- | TRBV5-1 | CASSLVGRTDTQYF
- | TRBV7-3 | CASSLGVDGVDTQYF
few | TRBV9 | CASRIKGPPTMEQYF
many | TRBV7-9 | CASSLDSINQPQHF
many | TRBV5-1 | CASGTLGRGFTDTQYF
- | TRBV4-3 | CASSRSDRPVLAGNYEQYF
- | TRBV2 | CASREGQGSDQPQHF
few | TRBV6-6 | CASRSGFSGNTIYF
many | TRBV12-5 | CASGSGLAGADTQYF
- | TRBV9 | CASSVGGSDQGYTF
few | TRBV12-3/TRBV12-4 | CASSPRVAGQPHEAFF
many | TRBV9 | CASSVEVGGHTIYF
- | TRBV5-4 | CASSLAGRGAFF
many | TRBV12-3/TRBV12-4 | CASSWQGATNEKLFF
many | TRBV5-1 | CASSQIAENTDTQYF
- | TRBV4-3 | CASSQDLYGGGRETQYF
many | TRBV13 | CASSTMYGPNSPLHF
- | TRBV9 | CASSYMSGYTF
- | TRBV4-3 | CASSHRLVGADTEAFF
few | TRBV7-2 | CASSGLAGGPLPTGELFF
- | TRBV3-1 | CASSQFLNQPQHF
many | TRBV7-9 | CASSHGGSLSDTQYF
many | TRBV5-5 | CASSVNPGGPEAFF
many | TRBV12-3/TRBV12-4 | CASSLVDEQFF
many | TRBV4-2 | CASSQDTADSYSGNTIYF
many | TRBV28 | CASRWRGGRQYF
many | TRBV29-1 | CSVPDRTTNEKLFF
many | TRBV6-2/TRBV6-3 | CASSYSFGGAYEQYF
- | TRBV5-1 | CASSREGGSTDTQYF
many | TRBV4-3 | CASSQVWTGGKNIQYF
many | TRBV25-1 | CASSLMGAYEQYF
- | TRBV6-1 | CASSEQGLGEQYF
many | TRBV6-2/TRBV6-3 | CASSYSLDRGGRGGNTEAFF
few | TRBV6-1 | CASSPGTAGWEAFF
- | TRBV5-1 | CASSRRTRLNTEAFF
- | TRBV21-1 | CAFTREPSASNQPQHF
few | TRBV18 | CASSPPGRIYGYTF
many | TRBV12-3/TRBV12-4 | CASSLSGAPYGYTF
many | TRBV7-8 | CASSLVGGSFYQPQHF
many | TRBV3-1 | CASSQIHRDRVADTQYF
many | TRBV2 | CASRAVGGANVLTF
many | TRBV10-3 | CAISELTSGGADTQYF
few | TRBV13 | CASSLRPNSDTQYF
- | TRBV6-2/TRBV6-3 | CASSYSIQDRQETQYF
few | TRBV5-6 | CASTQNTDTQYF
many | TRBV7-3 | CASSLLSGTEAFF
- | TRBV7-3 | CASSLVQGRKYF
- | TRBV10-3 | CAINGIRGANSPLHF